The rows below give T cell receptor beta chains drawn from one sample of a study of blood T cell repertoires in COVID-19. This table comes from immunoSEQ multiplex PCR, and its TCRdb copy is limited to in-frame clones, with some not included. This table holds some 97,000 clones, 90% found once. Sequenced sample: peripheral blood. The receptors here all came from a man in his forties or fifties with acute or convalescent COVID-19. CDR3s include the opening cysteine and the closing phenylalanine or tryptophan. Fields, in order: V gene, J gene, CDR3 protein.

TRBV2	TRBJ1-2	CASTLTDANYGYTF
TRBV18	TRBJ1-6	CASSPVPTGENSPLHF
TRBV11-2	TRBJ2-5	CASSPNRGAQETQYF
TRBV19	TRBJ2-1	CASSNPSGSWSYNEQFF
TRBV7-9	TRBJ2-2	CASTLYTGELFF
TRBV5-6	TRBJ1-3	CASSLGDRPGNTIYF
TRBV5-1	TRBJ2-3	CASRNRGTDTQYF
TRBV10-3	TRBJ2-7	CAISEASGWDEQYF
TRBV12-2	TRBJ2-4	CASRPPRVAKNIQYF
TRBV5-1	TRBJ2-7	CASSFLGGSDEQYF
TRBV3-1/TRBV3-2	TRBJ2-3	CASSQGGRGADTQYF
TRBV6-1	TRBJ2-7	CASSEVGGFLYEQYF
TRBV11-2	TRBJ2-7	CASTSGGTPRYEQYF
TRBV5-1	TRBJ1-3	CASSPRGEIAGNTIYF
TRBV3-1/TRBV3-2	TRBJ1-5	CASSPNPNIGYSNQPQHF
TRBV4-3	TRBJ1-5	CASSRADRDSSKSNQPQHF
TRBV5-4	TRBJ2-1	CASSLALAQPGDEQFF
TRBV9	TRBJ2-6	CASNRGRGSGANVLTF
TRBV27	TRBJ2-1	CASKGLDRFFNEQFF
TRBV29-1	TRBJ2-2	CSVEEGSGELFF
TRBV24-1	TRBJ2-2	CATSPPTPGGTGELFF
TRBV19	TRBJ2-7	CASSIRGSSRDYEQYF
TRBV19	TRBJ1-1	CASSIGAQNTEAFF
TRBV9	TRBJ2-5	CASSVDLAQETQYF
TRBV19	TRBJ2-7	CASSRGQGVTYEQYF
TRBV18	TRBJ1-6	CASSPVQDNSPLHF
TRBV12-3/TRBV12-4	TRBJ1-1	CASTWDRNTEAFF
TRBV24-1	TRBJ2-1	CATSDTTYNEQFF
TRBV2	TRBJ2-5	CASSEYEGTQETQYF
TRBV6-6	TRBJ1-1	CASSSRGTEAFF
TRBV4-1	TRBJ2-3	CASSQVWTATDTQYF
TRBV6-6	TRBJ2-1	CASSPQLAGRLNEQFF
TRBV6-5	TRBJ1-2	CASSYSPEYGYTF
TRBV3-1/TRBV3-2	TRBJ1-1	CASSQDWGANTEAFF
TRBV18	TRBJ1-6	CASSTEQSSYNSPLHF
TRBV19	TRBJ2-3	CASSSRAAADTQYF
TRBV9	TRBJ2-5	CASSVLDRGFRRETQYF
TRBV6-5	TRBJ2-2	CASIFGTSITGELFF
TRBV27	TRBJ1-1	CASRDRAGVNTEAFF
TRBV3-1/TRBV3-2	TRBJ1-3	CASSPRQLSGNTIYF
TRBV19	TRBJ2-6	CASSILLTGSTLSGANVLTF
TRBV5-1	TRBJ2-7	CASSAGTGGAREQYF
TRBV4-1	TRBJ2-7	CASSQDQQRTIAYEQYF
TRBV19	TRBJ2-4	CASSTSGGNIQYF
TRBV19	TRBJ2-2	CASSISRDTGELFF
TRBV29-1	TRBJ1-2	CSVGTGGFYGYTF
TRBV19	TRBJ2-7	CASSLKGGDSYEQYF
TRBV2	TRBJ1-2	CASSSGTVKGYTF
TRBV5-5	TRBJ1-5	CASSPWTGSNQPQHF